The entry below describes one T cell receptor (beta chain). The data are from a study of blood T cell repertoires in COVID-19. Study summary: PBMCs, B-cell-depleted T cells, or T cells provided the cDNA or gDNA that made up the material.

Using immunoSEQ multiplex PCR, the repertoire was profiled, and TCRdb retains in-frame clones only, with some absent. Among 180,000 or so clones listed, more than 80% were seen once. CDR1 and CDR2 from the germline V gene are LNHDA and SQIVND (reference sequence). The CDR3 has 14 amino acids. J lost 6 bases, V lost 8 bases, and 7 bases had no gene match. Seattle enrolled patients during active infection and tracked them longitudinally. This TCR came from a middle-aged woman with COVID-19, enrolled during active disease. The rearrangement joins TRBV19 to TRBJ2-2; 9 nucleotides align to TRBD1. The sequenced sample was peripheral blood. CDR3 sequence reads: CASHPGQGSGELFF. In DNA, the CDR3 is TGTGCCAGTCATCCGGGACAGGGCTCCGGGGAGCTGTTTTTT.